The 10 T cell receptor beta chains below were found in one sample sequenced in a study of shared clonotypes between healthy human individuals. TCRdb's table, derived via immunoSEQ multiplex PCR, lists solely in-frame clones and lacks some. The repertoire has roughly 2,000,000 clones, roughly 93% of them found once; the top ten carry under 2%. CD45RO-negative CD8 cells positively selected for CCR7 made up the naive population, which excluded terminally differentiated effector memory CD45RA+ cells. The sample consisted of naive CD8+ T cells from PBMCs. The receptors stem from a man between 18 and 35 years old in good health. Some clones in this sample may be carry-over from other donors' samples.

The chain carries TRBV28 and TRBJ2-7; 9 bases match TRBD1. The germline V gene encodes CDR1 MDHEN and CDR2 SYDVKM. This CDR3 has 15 amino acids. J gave up 9 bases and V 1 base, and 10 bases lay outside the gene matches. The CDR3 loop is CASSLFLTGGHGQYF. CDR3 DNA sequence: TGTGCCAGCAGTTTATTTTTGACAGGGGGTCATGGGCAGTACTTC.

The chain links TRBV6-1 to TRBJ1-5; 7 bases are a match to TRBD1. The CDR3 is 16 residues long. Germline assignment: CDR1 MNHNS and CDR2 SASEGT. V shed 2 bases, J shed 1 base, and the junction held 5 bases outside the gene matches. CDR3 in DNA: TGTGCCAGCAGTGAACTTGCCAGGGGGAGCAATCAGCCCCAGCATTTT. It codes for CASSELARGSNQPQHF.

This chain joins TRBV5-6 and TRBJ1-5; no clear D. V was pared by 0 bases and J by 0 bases, with 13 bases between. The CDR3 has 17 residues. The V gene's germline CDR1 is SGHDT and CDR2 YYEEEE. DNA of the CDR3: TGTGCCAGCAGCTTGGACGGAGGGTCTTATAGCAATCAGCCCCAGCATTTT. This codes for CASSLDGGSYSNQPQHF.

This clone was picked up one time. The chain has TRBV29-1 and TRBJ1-2; D unclear. The V end was cut by 4 bases, the J end by 5 bases, with 8 bases between. The length of the CDR3 is 11 residues. Germline V gives CDR1 SQVTM, CDR2 ANQGSEA. CDR3 protein: CSVGVGYGYTF. The CDR3 DNA reads as TGCAGCGTTGGGGTAGGGTATGGCTACACCTTC. Using reference TRBV29-1 and TRBJ1-2 for the parts outside the CDR3, the full variable domain is SAVISQKPSRDICQRGTSLTIQCQVDSQVTMMFWYRQQPGQSLTLIATANQGSEATYESGFVIDKFPISRPNLTFSTLTVSNMSPEDSSIYLCSVGVGYGYTFGSGTRLTVV.

The rearrangement links TRBV27 to TRBJ2-3, with TRBD1 matching over 9 bases. With V trimmed by 5 bases and J by 5 bases, 8 bases remained unmatched. The germline V gene has CDR1 MNHEY and CDR2 SMNVEV (reference sequence). This CDR3 contains 15 residues. CDR3 DNA: TGTGCCAGCAGTGAACAGGGGGCCGGTATAGATACGCAGTATTTT. This codes for CASSEQGAGIDTQYF.

The V and J genes are TRBV14 and TRBJ2-2, with TRBD2 identical over 7 bases. With V trimmed by 4 bases and J by 7 bases, 12 bases remained unmatched. The CDR3 runs to 16 residues. CDR1 is SGHDN and CDR2 is FVKESK in the germline V gene. CDR3 DNA sequence: TGTGCCAGCAGCCCCCTGGCGGGAGATCTGGGCGGGGAGCTGTTTTTT. Translated, it gives CASSPLAGDLGGELFF.

This rearrangement joins TRBV14 to TRBJ2-3; 9 bases map to TRBD1. V lost 0 bases and J lost 3; bases outside the gene matches: 7. Germline lookup yields CDR1 SGHDN and CDR2 FVKESK. The CDR3 has 17 amino acids. The CDR3 region has the DNA TGTGCCAGCAGCCAAGAAGGGGGACAGGGAGAGACAGATACGCAGTATTTT. It specifies CASSQEGGQGETDTQYF.

The J gene is TRBJ1-1, the V gene TRBV2; 7 nucleotides line up with TRBD1. The trim removed 8 bases at V and 0 bases at J, leaving 6 bases unmatched. The germline V gene encodes CDR1 SNHLY and CDR2 FYNNEI. The CDR3 loop spans 14 amino acids. CDR3 sequence (DNA): TGTGCCAGCTTTGACAGGGCCGTGAACACTGAAGCTTTCTTT. This gives the protein CASFDRAVNTEAFF.

V usage is TRBV27 and J usage is TRBJ2-7; tentatively, D is TRBD1 (5 bases). Germline lookup yields CDR1 MNHEY and CDR2 SMNVEV (reference sequence). V was pared by 5 bases and J by 2 bases, with 13 bases between. The CDR3 sequence is 14 residues long. CDR3 in amino acids: CASSPPRVPYEQYF. CDR3 DNA: TGTGCCAGCAGTCCCCCCAGGGTTCCCTACGAGCAGTACTTC.

The V and J genes are TRBV28 and TRBJ2-4; TRBD2 matches at 16 bases. CDR3 length: 23 amino acids. The ends lost 2 bases at V and 0 bases at J; junction bases unmatched: 16. Germline-derived CDR1 and CDR2 are MDHEN and SYDVKM. The CDR3 region has the DNA TGTGCCAGCAGTTTACTACCCCTTAGGGGGACTAGCGGGAGGGTCCTAGCCAAAAACATTCAGTACTTC. It encodes CASSLLPLRGTSGRVLAKNIQYF.